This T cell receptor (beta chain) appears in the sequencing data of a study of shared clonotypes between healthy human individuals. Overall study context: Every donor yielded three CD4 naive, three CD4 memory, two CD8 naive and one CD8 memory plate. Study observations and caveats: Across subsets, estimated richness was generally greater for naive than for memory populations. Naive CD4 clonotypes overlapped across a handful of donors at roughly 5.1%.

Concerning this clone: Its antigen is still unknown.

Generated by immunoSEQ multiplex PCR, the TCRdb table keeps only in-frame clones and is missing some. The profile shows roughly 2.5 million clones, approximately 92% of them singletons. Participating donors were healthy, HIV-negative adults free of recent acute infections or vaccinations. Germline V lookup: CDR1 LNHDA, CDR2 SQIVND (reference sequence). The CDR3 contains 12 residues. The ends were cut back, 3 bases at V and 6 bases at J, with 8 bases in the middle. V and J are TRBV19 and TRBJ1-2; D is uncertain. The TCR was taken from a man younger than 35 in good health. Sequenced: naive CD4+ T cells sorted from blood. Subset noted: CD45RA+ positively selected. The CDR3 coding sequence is TGTGCCAGTAGTATTAAGGCTCATGGCTACACCTTC. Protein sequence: CASSIKAHGYTF.